The rows below give T cell receptor beta chains drawn from one sample of a study of cytomegalovirus exposure and HLA in healthy donors. Data came from immunoSEQ multiplex PCR; TCRdb stores just in-frame clones and leaves some out. The data show about 150,000 clones, 65% to 85% seen once. What was sequenced was PBMCs. All receptors derive from a middle-aged woman in good health and CMV-seropositive. CDR3s include the opening cysteine and the closing phenylalanine or tryptophan.

v_call	j_call	cdr3_aa
TRBV28	TRBJ1-5	CASSYVRAGQPQHF
TRBV14	TRBJ2-1	CASSSSLSRNEQFF
TRBV19	TRBJ2-7	CASSQGQQSYEQYF
TRBV6-5	TRBJ2-6	CASSSGTPGANVLTF
TRBV5-6	TRBJ2-5	CASDSLAGLSVLETQYF
TRBV2	TRBJ2-3	CASSSGLGTDTQYF
TRBV29-1	TRBJ1-4	CSAGREANEKLFF
TRBV30	TRBJ2-3	CAWSRQGTDTQYF
TRBV2	TRBJ2-1	CASTPGTSGYNEQFF
TRBV19	TRBJ1-2	CASTETPLNGYTF
TRBV7-9	TRBJ1-2	CASSSGGQGWDGYTF
TRBV27	TRBJ2-7	CASKLAGDEQYF
TRBV6-5	TRBJ2-7	CASSLRTGAYEQYF
TRBV11-2	TRBJ2-1	CASSPRFPGSSSYNEQFF
TRBV7-3	TRBJ2-1	CASSRTSGSYNEQFF
TRBV28	TRBJ1-1	CASSSPKEIHTEAFF
TRBV2	TRBJ2-3	CASRENPGQGQYF
TRBV13	TRBJ1-1	CASSPRLASDGEAFF
TRBV7-9	TRBJ2-5	CASSLRQGETQYF
TRBV5-1	TRBJ2-3	CASRVTDTQYF
TRBV4-2	TRBJ2-7	CASSLVWARAYYEQYF
TRBV9	TRBJ2-7	CASSVGEGYEQYF
TRBV6-1	TRBJ2-5	CASSLHGRETQYF
TRBV29-1	TRBJ2-7	CSVEDERLYKQYF
TRBV9	TRBJ2-1	CASSGRKRTSGYYEQFF
TRBV18	TRBJ1-2	CASSQQGEDGYTF
TRBV6-1	TRBJ2-7	CASSEAVGAAYEQYF